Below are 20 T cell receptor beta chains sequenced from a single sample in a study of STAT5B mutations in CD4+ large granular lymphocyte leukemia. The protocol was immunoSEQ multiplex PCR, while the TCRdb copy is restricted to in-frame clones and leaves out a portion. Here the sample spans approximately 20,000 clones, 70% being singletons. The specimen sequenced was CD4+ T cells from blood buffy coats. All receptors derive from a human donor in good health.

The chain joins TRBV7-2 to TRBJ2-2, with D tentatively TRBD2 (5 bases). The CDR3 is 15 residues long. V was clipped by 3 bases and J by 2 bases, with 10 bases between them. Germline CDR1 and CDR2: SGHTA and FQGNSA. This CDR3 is CASSFRGYNTGELFF. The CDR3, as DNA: TGTGCCAGCAGCTTTCGGGGTTACAACACCGGGGAGCTGTTTTTT.

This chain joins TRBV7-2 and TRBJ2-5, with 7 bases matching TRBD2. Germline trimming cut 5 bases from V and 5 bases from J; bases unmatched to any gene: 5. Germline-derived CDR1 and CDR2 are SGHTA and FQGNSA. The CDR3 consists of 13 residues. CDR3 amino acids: CASSLGGSETQYF. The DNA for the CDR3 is TGTGCCAGCAGCCTGGGAGGGAGCGAGACCCAGTACTTC.

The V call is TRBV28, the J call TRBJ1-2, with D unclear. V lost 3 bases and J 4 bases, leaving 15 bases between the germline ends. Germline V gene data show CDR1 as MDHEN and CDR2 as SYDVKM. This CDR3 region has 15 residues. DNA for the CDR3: TGTGCCAGCAGTTTGAGGCAGAATCGTGGCTATGGCTACACCTTC. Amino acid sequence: CASSLRQNRGYGYTF.

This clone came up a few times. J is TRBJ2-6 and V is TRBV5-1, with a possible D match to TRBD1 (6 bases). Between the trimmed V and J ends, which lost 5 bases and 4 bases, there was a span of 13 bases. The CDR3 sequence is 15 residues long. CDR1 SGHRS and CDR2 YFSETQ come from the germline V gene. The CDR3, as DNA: TGCGCCAGCAGATCTACAGGGTACGGGGCCAACGTCCTGACTTTC. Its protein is CASRSTGYGANVLTF. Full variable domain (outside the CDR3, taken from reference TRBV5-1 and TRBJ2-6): KAGVTQTPRYLIKTRGQQVTLSCSPISGHRSVSWYQQTPGQGLQFLFEYFSETQRNKGNFPGRFSGRQFSNSRSEMNVSTLELGDSALYLCASRSTGYGANVLTFGAGSRLTVL.

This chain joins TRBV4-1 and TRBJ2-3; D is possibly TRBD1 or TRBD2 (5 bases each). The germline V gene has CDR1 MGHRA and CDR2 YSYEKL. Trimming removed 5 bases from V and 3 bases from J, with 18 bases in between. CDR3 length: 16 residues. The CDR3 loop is CASSGGGRGRTDTQYF. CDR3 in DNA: TGCGCCAGCAGCGGGGGTGGCCGGGGAAGGACAGATACGCAGTATTTT.

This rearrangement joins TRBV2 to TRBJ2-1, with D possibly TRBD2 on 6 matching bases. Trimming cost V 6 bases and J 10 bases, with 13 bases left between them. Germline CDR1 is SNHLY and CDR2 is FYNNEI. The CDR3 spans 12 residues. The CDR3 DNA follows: TGTGCCAGCAGGAGCGATGCGGGGGAGCAGTTCTTC. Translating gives CASRSDAGEQFF.

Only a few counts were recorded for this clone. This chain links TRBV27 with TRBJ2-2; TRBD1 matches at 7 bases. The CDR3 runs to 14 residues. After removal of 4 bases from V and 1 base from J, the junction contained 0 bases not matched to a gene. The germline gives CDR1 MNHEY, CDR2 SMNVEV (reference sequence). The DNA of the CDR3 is TGTGCCAGCAGTTGGACAGGGAACACCGGGGAGCTGTTTTTT. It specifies CASSWTGNTGELFF.

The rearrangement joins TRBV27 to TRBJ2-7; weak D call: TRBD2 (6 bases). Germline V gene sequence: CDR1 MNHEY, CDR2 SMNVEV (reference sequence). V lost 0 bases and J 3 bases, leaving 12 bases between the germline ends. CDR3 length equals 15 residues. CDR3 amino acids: CASSLSAVGGYEQYF. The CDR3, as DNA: TGTGCCAGCAGTTTATCAGCGGTGGGAGGCTACGAGCAGTACTTC.

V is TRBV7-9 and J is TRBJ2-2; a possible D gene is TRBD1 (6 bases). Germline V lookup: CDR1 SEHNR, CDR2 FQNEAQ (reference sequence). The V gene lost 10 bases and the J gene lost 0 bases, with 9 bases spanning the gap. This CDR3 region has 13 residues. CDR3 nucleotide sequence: TGTGCCACCGACAGGACGAACACCGGGGAGCTGTTTTTT. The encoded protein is CATDRTNTGELFF.

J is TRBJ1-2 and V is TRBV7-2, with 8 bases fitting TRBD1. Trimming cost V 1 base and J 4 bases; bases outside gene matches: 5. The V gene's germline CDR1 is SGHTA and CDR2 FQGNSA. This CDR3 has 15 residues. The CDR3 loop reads CASSLGGQGTYGYTF. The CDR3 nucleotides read TGTGCCAGCAGCTTAGGAGGACAGGGAACCTATGGCTACACCTTC. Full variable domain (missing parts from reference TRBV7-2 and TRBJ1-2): GAGVSQSPSNKVTEKGKDVELRCDPISGHTALYWYRQSLGQGLEFLIYFQGNSAPDKSGLPSDRFSAERTGGSVSTLTIQRTQQEDSAVYLCASSLGGQGTYGYTFGSGTRLTVV.

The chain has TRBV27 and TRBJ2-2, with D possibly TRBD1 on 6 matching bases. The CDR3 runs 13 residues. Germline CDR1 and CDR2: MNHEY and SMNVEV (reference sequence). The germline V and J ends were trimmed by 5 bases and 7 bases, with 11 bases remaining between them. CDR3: CASSKQGYGELFF. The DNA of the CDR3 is TGTGCCAGCAGTAAACAGGGATACGGGGAGCTGTTTTTT.

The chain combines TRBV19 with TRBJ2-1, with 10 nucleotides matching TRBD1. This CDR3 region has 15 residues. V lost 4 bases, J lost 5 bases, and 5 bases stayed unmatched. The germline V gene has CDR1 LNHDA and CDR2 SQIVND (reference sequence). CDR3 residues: CASSKGTGAHNEQFF. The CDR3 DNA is TGTGCCAGTAGTAAGGGGACAGGGGCCCACAATGAGCAGTTCTTC.

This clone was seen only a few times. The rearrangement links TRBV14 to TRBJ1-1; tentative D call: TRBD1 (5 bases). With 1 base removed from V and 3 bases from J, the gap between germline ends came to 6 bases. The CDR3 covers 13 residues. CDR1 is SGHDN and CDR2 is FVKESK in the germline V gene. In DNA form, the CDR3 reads TGTGCCAGCAGCCAAGTCAGGGACACTGAAGCTTTCTTT. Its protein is CASSQVRDTEAFF.

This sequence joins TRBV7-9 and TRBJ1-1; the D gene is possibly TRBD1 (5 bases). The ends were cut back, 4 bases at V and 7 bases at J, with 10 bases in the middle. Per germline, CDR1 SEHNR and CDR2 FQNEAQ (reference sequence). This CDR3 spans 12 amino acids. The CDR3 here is CASSSDSFEAFF. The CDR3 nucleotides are TGTGCCAGCAGCTCCGACAGCTTTGAAGCTTTCTTT.

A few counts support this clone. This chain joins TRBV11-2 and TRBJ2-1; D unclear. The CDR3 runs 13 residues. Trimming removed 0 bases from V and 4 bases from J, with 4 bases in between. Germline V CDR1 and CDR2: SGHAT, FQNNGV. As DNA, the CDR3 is TGTGCCAGCAGCTTAGATCAGTACAATGAGCAGTTCTTC. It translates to CASSLDQYNEQFF. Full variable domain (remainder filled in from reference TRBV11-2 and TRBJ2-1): EAGVAQSPRYKIIEKRQSVAFWCNPISGHATLYWYQQILGQGPKLLIQFQNNGVVDDSQLPKDRFSAERLKGVDSTLKIQPAKLEDSAVYLCASSLDQYNEQFFGPGTRLTVL.

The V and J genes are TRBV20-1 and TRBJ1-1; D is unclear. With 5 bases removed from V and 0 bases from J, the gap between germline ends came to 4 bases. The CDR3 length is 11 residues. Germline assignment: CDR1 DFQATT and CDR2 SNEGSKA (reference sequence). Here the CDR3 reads CSAYLNTEAFF. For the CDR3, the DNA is TGCAGTGCTTACCTGAACACTGAAGCTTTCTTT.

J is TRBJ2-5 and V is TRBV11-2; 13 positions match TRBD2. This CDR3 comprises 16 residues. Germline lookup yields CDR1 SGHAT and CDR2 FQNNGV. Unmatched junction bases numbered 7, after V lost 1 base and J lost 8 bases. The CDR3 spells CASSLGTSGSLLTQYF. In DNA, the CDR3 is TGTGCCAGCAGCTTAGGGACTAGCGGGAGCCTCTTAACCCAGTACTTC.

CDR3 region: CASSLGFSGKLFF. As DNA, the CDR3 is TGTGCCAGCAGCTTAGGTTTCAGTGGAAAACTGTTTTTT. The rearrangement links TRBV11-3 to TRBJ1-4, with no clear D. V was pared by 1 base and J by 10 bases, with 10 bases between. Germline V gene data show CDR1 as SGHNT and CDR2 as YENEEA. This CDR3 comprises 13 residues.

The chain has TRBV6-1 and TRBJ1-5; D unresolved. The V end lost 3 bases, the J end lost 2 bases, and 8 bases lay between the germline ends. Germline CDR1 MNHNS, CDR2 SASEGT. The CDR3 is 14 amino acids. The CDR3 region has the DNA TGTGCCAGCAGTGAGAGAGCGGGCAATCAGCCCCAGCATTTT. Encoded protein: CASSERAGNQPQHF.

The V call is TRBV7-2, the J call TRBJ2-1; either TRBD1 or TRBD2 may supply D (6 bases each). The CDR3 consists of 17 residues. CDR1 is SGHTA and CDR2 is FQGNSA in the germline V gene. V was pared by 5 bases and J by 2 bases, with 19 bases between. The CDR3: CASSLEGGGQTYNEQFF. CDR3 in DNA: TGTGCCAGCAGCCTCGAGGGGGGCGGGCAGACCTACAATGAGCAGTTCTTC.